A single sample gave rise to the 17 T cell receptor beta chains below, sequenced in a study of tumor-infiltrating lymphocytes in primary liver carcinoma (dated by TCRdb to 2016 to 2017). Blood RNA was extracted from unsorted whole blood using TRIzol reagent, and germline DNA was obtained with the DNeasy Blood & Tissue kit. Sequenced on an Illumina HiSeq 2500. Starting from 450 to 500 ng total RNA, TCRbeta-specific cDNA was produced by reverse transcription with a constant-region primer and ProtoScript II reverse transcriptase. Three nested multiplex PCR rounds, following a slightly modified ARM-PCR procedure, were used to build the TCRbeta libraries. Each of the first two PCR rounds ran for about 11 cycles using multiplex TRBV1-TRBV30 forward primers together with a Cbeta reverse primer. Using fastp at Q25 and MiXCR, TCRdb reprocessed the public reads and kept productive beta chains. CDR3 protein sequences are deduplicated, and each keeps its most common genes and DNA. This sample is represented by about 320,000 distinct CDR3 sequences; about 60% of them were singletons. Approximately 9.4% of the sample is held by the ten biggest clonotypes.

Sequenced input: peripheral blood. These receptors all stem from a man aged 35 to 55 with primary liver carcinoma and hepatitis B virus infection.

This clonotype was detected only a few times. Just one base apart from a much larger clone, this may be a read error. The chain joins TRBV6-5 to TRBJ2-1; D call uncertain. Germline V gene lookup returns CDR1 MNHEY and CDR2 SVGAGI. This CDR3 comprises 12 residues. In DNA, the CDR3 is TGTGCCAGCAGTCAAGTTGGCAATGAGCAGTTATTC. Translating it yields CASSQVGNEQLF.

This rearrangement joins TRBV28 to TRBJ2-1, with 9 nucleotides matching TRBD2. The V segment lost 6 bases and the J segment 8 bases; nucleotides outside the gene matches: 14. The CDR3 extends over 16 amino acids. In germline, CDR1 is MDHEN, CDR2 SYDVKM. This CDR3 is CASSLGAGGPIDEQFF. In DNA, the CDR3 is TGTGCCAGCAGCTTGGGGGCGGGAGGGCCAATAGATGAGCAGTTCTTC.

This clonotype was recorded a few times. The chain recombines TRBV24-1 with TRBJ2-7; TRBD1 agrees at 11 bases. Per the germline V gene, CDR1 is KGHDR and CDR2 is SFDVKD. The V segment lost 1 base and the J segment 2 bases; nucleotides outside the gene matches: 3. The CDR3 has 16 residues. CDR3 DNA sequence: TGTGCCACCAGTGATTTCGGGACAGGGGGAACCTACGAGCAGTACTTC. Encoded protein: CATSDFGTGGTYEQYF.

V gene TRBV13 combines with J gene TRBJ2-7, with TRBD2 identical over 8 bases. The CDR3 runs 14 residues. Per the germline V gene, CDR1 is PRHDT and CDR2 is FYEKMQ (reference sequence). J was trimmed by 6 bases and V by 9 bases; bases with no gene match: 13. Here the CDR3 reads CASRVGTSLSEQYF. The CDR3 coding sequence is TGTGCCAGTAGGGTCGGGACTAGTCTCAGCGAGCAGTACTTC.

The rearrangement links TRBV30 to TRBJ1-1, with D tentatively TRBD1 (5 bases). The CDR3 consists of 14 residues. CDR1 GTSNPN and CDR2 SVGIG come from the germline V gene (reference sequence). The V and J ends lost 3 bases and 1 base respectively, with 12 bases between them. DNA of the CDR3: TGTGCCTGGAGATGGTCCGGGGGGAACACTGAAGCTTTCTTT. It is translated as CAWRWSGGNTEAFF.

In the case of this clonotype: Germline is not matched at one junction end, which may reflect a read error. CDR3 in DNA: TGTGCCAACAGCCTACAAAGCGGAGGTTTCAATGAGCAGTCCTTC. Amino acids: CANSLQSGGFNEQSF. V and J are TRBV11-3 and TRBJ2-1; tentatively, D is TRBD2 (5 bases). This CDR3 has 15 residues. CDR1 is SGHNT, CDR2 YENEEA, per germline.

Notes on this clonotype: Being one base from a much bigger clone, this may be a read error. Given the absence of the conserved phenylalanine or tryptophan at the CDR3 end, a read error is likely. V and J are TRBV29-1 and TRBJ1-2, with D tentatively TRBD1 (6 bases). Germline lookup yields CDR1 SQVTM and CDR2 ANQGSEA. V was pared by 3 bases and J by 8 bases, with 16 bases between. This CDR3 has 13 amino acids. The CDR3 DNA reads TGCAGCGTTGAGCAAGGGGGGGGAGGCGGCTACACCCTC. Its translation: CSVEQGGGGGYTL.

Ten or more counts support this clonotype. CDR3: CASSRPILNTEAFF. In DNA form, the CDR3 reads TGTGCCAGCAGTCGGCCAATCCTGAACACTGAAGCTTTCTTT. This chain joins TRBV12-3 or TRBV12-4 and TRBJ1-1; no reliable D call. The V and J ends lost 5 bases and 0 bases respectively, with 10 bases between them. This CDR3 comprises 14 residues.

About this clonotype itself: A much larger clone differs from this one at a single base, so this may be a read error. This chain links TRBV14 with TRBJ2-1; D is ambiguous. The CDR3 is 15 residues long. CDR1 SGHDN and CDR2 FVKESK come from the germline V gene. Trimming stripped 0 bases from V and 8 bases from J, with 14 bases between. The CDR3 region is CASSQDWVGIDEQFF. The DNA for the CDR3 is TGTGCCAGCAGCCAAGATTGGGTAGGGATAGATGAGCAGTTCTTC.

Remarks on this clonotype: Germline and junction disagree at one end, which may indicate a read error. The chain couples TRBV29-1 to TRBJ1-2; D is perhaps TRBD1 (5 bases). This CDR3 spans 12 amino acids. Germline CDR1 and CDR2: SQVTM and ANQGSEA. This chain's CDR3 is CSAAGLRYDYTF. For the CDR3, the DNA is TGCAGCGCCGCGGGACTGAGGTATGACTACACCTTC. Based on the CDR3 plus reference TRBV29-1 and TRBJ1-2, the full variable domain is SAVISQKPSRDICQRGTSLTIQCQVDSQVTMMFWYRQQPGQSLTLIATANQGSEATYESGFVIDKFPISRPNLTFSTLTVSNMSPEDSSIYLCSAAGLRYDYTFGSGTRLTVV.

Remarks on this clonotype: A read error is possible here, since a much larger clone lies one base away. The genes are TRBV11-2 and TRBJ2-1; D perhaps matches TRBD2 (7 bases). This CDR3 comprises 17 residues. CDR1 and CDR2 from the germline V gene are SGHAT and FQNNGV. The CDR3 nucleotides are TGTGTCAGCAGCCTAAGAGGCCGGGGGGCGCGATACAATGAGCAGTTCTTC. This codes for CVSSLRGRGARYNEQFF.

This clonotype was found many times. The chain carries TRBV6-1 and TRBJ2-3; unclear D gene. The V gene lost 7 bases and the J gene lost 3 bases, with 8 bases spanning the gap. In germline, CDR1 is MNHNS, CDR2 SASEGT. The CDR3 covers 12 residues. The CDR3 DNA follows: TGTGCCAGCAAACTACTGACAGATACGCAGTATTTT. This sequence encodes CASKLLTDTQYF.

A remark on this clonotype: One end of the junction fails to match germline, which may point to a read error. The rearrangement uses TRBV29-1 and TRBJ2-5; weak D call: TRBD1 (7 bases). The CDR3 is 13 residues long. Germline V CDR1 and CDR2: SQVTM, ANQGSEA. The CDR3 sequence: CGVGGTVRETQYF. The CDR3 DNA follows: TGCGGCGTTGGGGGGACAGTTAGAGAGACCCAGTACTTC.

This clonotype was seen repeatedly, ten times or more. For the CDR3, the DNA is TGTGCCAGCAGCCAAGTAGGTCTAGCGGTAGCTCCCGGGGAGCTGTTTTTT. Amino acid sequence: CASSQVGLAVAPGELFF. The V gene is TRBV4-2, the J gene TRBJ2-2; TRBD2 aligns across 7 bases. This CDR3 is 17 amino acids long. Germline loops: CDR1 LGHNA, CDR2 YNFKEQ. Unmatched junction bases numbered 11, after V lost 1 base and J lost 6 bases.

About this clonotype: A read error may produce the germline difference seen at one junction end. The V call is TRBV29-1, the J call TRBJ2-1; D is ambiguous. Germline V gene data show CDR1 as SQVTM and CDR2 as ANQGSEA. This CDR3 has 9 residues. CDR3: CGVRAEQFF. The CDR3 bases are TGCGGCGTTCGAGCCGAGCAGTTCTTT.

This clonotype has only a few counts. CDR3: CASSSRDGNNEQFF. The CDR3 bases are TGTGCCAGCAGTTCCCGGGACGGTAACAATGAGCAGTTCTTC. The V and J genes are TRBV5-4 and TRBJ2-1; D tentatively reads TRBD1 or TRBD2 (5 bases each). This CDR3 contains 14 residues. The germline V gene has CDR1 SGHNT and CDR2 YYREEE (reference sequence). With 5 bases removed from V and 5 bases from J, the gap between germline ends came to 14 bases.

Only a few counts were recorded for this clonotype. The CDR3 here is CASSQEPRSPTDTQYF. Here the CDR3 DNA reads TGCGCCAGCAGCCAAGAACCAAGGTCCCCCACAGATACGCAGTATTTT. V gene TRBV4-1 combines with J gene TRBJ2-3; D uncertain. Germline loops: CDR1 MGHRA, CDR2 YSYEKL. The CDR3 covers 16 residues. V gave up 0 bases and J gave up 2 bases, with 12 bases separating them.